This T cell receptor beta chain came from a study of T-cell reconstitution after alpha-beta-depleted transplantation in children. As it was prepared, the TCRbeta library received unique molecular identifiers. TCRdb ran MiXCR on the PCR reads and lists one entry per CDR3 protein. The top ten clones hold 0.85% to 1.3% of a sample with 640,000 or so distinct CDR3 sequences, roughly 17% of them seen once. The germline CDR1 and CDR2 sequences are SGDLS and YYNGEE. This CDR3 comprises 14 residues. Trimming shortened V by 0 bases and J by 3 bases, and 7 bases separated the two germline ends. The table lists this clonotype with many counts.

The input for sequencing was PBMCs from the stem cell graft donor, taken from the stem cell graft. This TCR was recovered from a human donor who donated a stem cell graft to a child with acute myeloid leukemia. The chain employs TRBV9 and TRBJ2-1; the D is unclear. The DNA for the CDR3 is TGTGCCAGCAGCGTAGAACAGCTCTACAATGAGCAGTTCTTC. Translated, it gives CASSVEQLYNEQFF.